The next 16 T cell receptor beta chains were all read from a single sample in a study of blood T cell repertoires in COVID-19. Produced via immunoSEQ multiplex PCR; TCRdb's table is partial and in-frame only. The sample contains 200,000 to 250,000 clones, 70% to 90% of which appear only once. The sample was PBMCs or T cells enriched from blood (not recorded which). The receptors derive from a woman aged 45-65 years in a cohort exposed to, infected with or recovered from COVID-19 (not recorded which).

The table lists this clone with a count of one. The chain links TRBV7-2 to TRBJ2-5, with D uncertain. The V and J ends lost 5 bases and 5 bases respectively, with 6 bases between them. Per germline, CDR1 SGHTA and CDR2 FQGNSA. CDR3 length equals 11 residues. CDR3 amino acids: CASSHKETQYF. DNA for the CDR3: TGTGCCAGCAGCCACAAGGAGACCCAGTACTTC. Combining the CDR3 with reference TRBV7-2 and TRBJ2-5 gives the whole variable domain GAGVSQSPSNKVTEKGKDVELRCDPISGHTALYWYRQSLGQGLEFLIYFQGNSAPDKSGLPSDRFSAERTGGSVSTLTIQRTQQEDSAVYLCASSHKETQYFGPGTRLLVL.

Of note for this clone: A read error may produce the germline difference seen at one junction end. This chain uses TRBV7-7 with TRBJ2-7; 8 bases match TRBD1. CDR1 and CDR2 (germline): SSHAT, FNYEAQ (reference sequence). The CDR3 consists of 13 residues. The CDR3 protein is CASSLGQGGEQYF. In DNA form, the CDR3 reads TGTGCTAGCAGCTTAGGACAGGGCGGCGAGCAGTACTTC.

V and J are TRBV20-1 and TRBJ1-1; D is undetermined. Per the germline V gene, CDR1 is DFQATT and CDR2 is SNEGSKA (reference sequence). Between the trimmed V and J ends, which lost 3 bases and 7 bases, there was a span of 12 bases. This CDR3 comprises 12 residues. The chain's CDR3 is CSASRQVGEAFF. Written as DNA, the CDR3 is TGCAGTGCTAGTCGCCAGGTTGGTGAAGCTTTCTTT.

The V gene is TRBV19, the J gene TRBJ1-6, with TRBD1 matching 8 bases. Germline CDR1 LNHDA, CDR2 SQIVND (reference sequence). The CDR3 covers 13 residues. The V and J ends lost 5 bases and 10 bases, in that order; junction bases with no gene match: 4. CDR3 in amino acids: CASSEDRASPLHF. CDR3 nucleotide sequence: TGTGCCAGTAGTGAGGACAGGGCCTCACCCCTCCACTTT.

The chain couples TRBV4-1 to TRBJ1-4; tentatively, D is TRBD1 (6 bases). The length of the CDR3 is 21 residues. The germline V gene has CDR1 MGHRA and CDR2 YSYEKL. The germline V and J ends were trimmed by 1 base and 7 bases, with 31 bases remaining between them. The CDR3 is CASSQASMRQRIDRTFEKLFF. For the CDR3, the DNA is TGCGCCAGCAGCCAAGCGTCAATGAGACAGAGGATTGACAGGACGTTTGAAAAACTGTTTTTT.

CDR3 amino acids: CASSERVRAANTEAFF. The CDR3 DNA reads as TGTGCCAGCAGTGAAAGGGTGCGGGCAGCGAACACTGAAGCTTTCTTT. V usage is TRBV2 and J usage is TRBJ1-1, with unresolved D. The germline V gene encodes CDR1 SNHLY and CDR2 FYNNEI. Trimming shortened V by 2 bases and J by 1 base, and 14 bases separated the two germline ends. CDR3 size: 16 residues.

This chain connects TRBV4-1 to TRBJ1-2; 8 bases agree with TRBD1. V was pared by 6 bases and J by 3 bases, with 18 bases of the junction left unmatched. Germline CDR1 is MGHRA and CDR2 is YSYEKL. The CDR3 consists of 18 residues. The CDR3 DNA sequence: TGCGCCAGCAGACCCGGCATCGGACAGGGAACCCTCGACTATGGCTACACCTTC. Protein sequence: CASRPGIGQGTLDYGYTF.

This clone was picked up a small number of times. V and J are TRBV2 and TRBJ1-2, with unresolved D. CDR1 is SNHLY, CDR2 FYNNEI, per germline. Trimming removed 2 bases from V and 6 bases from J, with 7 bases in between. The CDR3 has 12 amino acids. The chain's CDR3 is CASSERADGYTF. As DNA, the CDR3 is TGTGCCAGCAGTGAAAGAGCTGATGGCTACACCTTC.

This clone appeared a few times. The V call is TRBV24-1, the J call TRBJ2-7, with D tentatively TRBD2 (6 bases). CDR3 length equals 16 residues. CDR1 KGHDR and CDR2 SFDVKD come from the germline V gene. The V gene lost 4 bases and the J gene lost 2 bases, with 17 bases spanning the gap. In DNA, the CDR3 is TGTGCCACCAGTGACCGCCGGGACTGCAAAACCTACGAGCAGTACTTC. Translated: CATSDRRDCKTYEQYF.

The rearrangement uses TRBV11-1 and TRBJ2-7; possibly TRBD2 for D (5 bases). Trimming stripped 2 bases from V and 2 bases from J, with 13 bases between. Germline V gives CDR1 SGHAT, CDR2 FQDESV (reference sequence). The CDR3 contains 15 residues. The CDR3 here is CASSLKVRGTYEQYF. The DNA of the CDR3 is TGTGCCAGCAGCTTAAAGGTTCGGGGAACCTACGAGCAGTACTTC.

This sequence joins TRBV28 and TRBJ1-5, with D possibly matching TRBD1 (6 bases). V was cut by 6 bases and J by 0 bases, with 15 bases left in between. Per the germline V gene, CDR1 is MDHEN and CDR2 is SYDVKM. CDR3 length equals 16 residues. The CDR3 nucleotides are TGTGCCAGCAGCCCACACGGGACACTTAGCAATCAGCCCCAGCATTTT. Translating it yields CASSPHGTLSNQPQHF. The full variable domain, completed using reference TRBV28 and TRBJ1-5, is DVKVTQSSRYLVKRTGEKVFLECVQDMDHENMFWYRQDPGLGLRLIYFSYDVKMKEKGDIPEGYSVSREKKERFSLILESASTNQTSMYLCASSPHGTLSNQPQHFGDGTRLSIL.

Only one count was recorded for this clone. This rearrangement joins TRBV5-4 to TRBJ1-3; maybe TRBD1 (5 bases). Germline CDR1 SGHNT, CDR2 YYREEE (reference sequence). V was clipped by 0 bases and J by 1 base, with 8 bases between them. The length of the CDR3 is 15 residues. The CDR3 here is CASSLGGESGNTIYF. The DNA for the CDR3 is TGTGCCAGCAGCTTGGGGGGGGAATCTGGAAACACCATATATTTT.

This rearrangement joins TRBV19 to TRBJ2-3; D unclear. Germline V gene lookup returns CDR1 LNHDA and CDR2 SQIVND (reference sequence). Deletions cut 4 bases from V and 4 bases from J, with 18 bases between. The CDR3 has 16 residues. The CDR3 sequence: CASSTLQNYLPDTQYF. The CDR3, as DNA: TGTGCCAGTAGTACCTTACAAAACTACTTACCAGATACGCAGTATTTT.

The rearrangement uses TRBV7-2 and TRBJ1-2; no clear D. Trimming took off 2 bases at V and 1 base at J, with 8 bases between the two ends. Germline V gene lookup returns CDR1 SGHTA and CDR2 FQGNSA. The CDR3 is 14 residues long. CDR3 coding DNA: TGTGCCAGCAGCTTATTGAGCCGTAACTATGGCTACACCTTC. Protein sequence: CASSLLSRNYGYTF.

This clone was seen once. The rearrangement joins TRBV7-9 to TRBJ1-2; D might be TRBD1 (5 bases). CDR3 length equals 13 residues. Germline V CDR1 and CDR2: SEHNR, FQNEAQ (reference sequence). With 4 bases removed from V and 3 bases from J, the gap between germline ends came to 9 bases. CDR3 bases: TGTGCCAGCAGCTCCCAGGGTTACTATGGCTACACCTTC. Its translation: CASSSQGYYGYTF. Looking up the rest from reference TRBV7-9 and TRBJ1-2 gives the full variable domain: DTGVSQNPRHKITKRGQNVTFRCDPISEHNRLYWYRQTLGQGPEFLTYFQNEAQLEKSRLLSDRFSAERPKGSFSTLEIQRTEQGDSAMYLCASSSQGYYGYTFGSGTRLTVV.

The chain employs TRBV5-1 and TRBJ1-1, with D unclear. Trimming removed 6 bases from V and 4 bases from J, with 16 bases in between. Per germline, CDR1 SGHRS and CDR2 YFSETQ. The CDR3 runs 14 residues. The CDR3 loop reads CASTDGGVSTEAFF. The CDR3 DNA sequence: TGCGCCAGCACCGACGGCGGGGTGAGCACTGAAGCTTTCTTT.